The rows below give T cell receptor beta chains drawn from one sample of a study of PD-1 blockade in classical Hodgkin lymphoma. Measured with immunoSEQ multiplex PCR; TCRdb has only the in-frame clones, and not every one. The profile shows fewer than 40,000 clones, around 90% of them singletons. Sequenced sample: CD4+ T cells from blood. Receptors originate from a human donor with classical Hodgkin lymphoma. Both conserved end residues are part of each CDR3. Fields, in order: V gene, J gene, CDR3 protein.

v_call: TRBV19
j_call: TRBJ2-1
cdr3_aa: CASSIGGTSGTNEQFF

v_call: TRBV7-9
j_call: TRBJ1-3
cdr3_aa: CASSLGTPGNTIYF

v_call: TRBV7-8
j_call: TRBJ2-1
cdr3_aa: CASNEGTSGAYNEQFF

v_call: TRBV6-1
j_call: TRBJ1-2
cdr3_aa: CASSEVGAGGYTF

v_call: TRBV18
j_call: TRBJ2-1
cdr3_aa: CASSPQLALPGNEQFF

v_call: TRBV7-3
j_call: TRBJ2-3
cdr3_aa: CASSPGLAGNTDTQYF

v_call: TRBV28
j_call: TRBJ2-7
cdr3_aa: CASSSPIRTSSYEQYF

v_call: TRBV13
j_call: TRBJ1-5
cdr3_aa: CASSYLRAKHGQPQHF

v_call: TRBV27
j_call: TRBJ2-1
cdr3_aa: CASSLARMTGARNEQFF

v_call: TRBV2
j_call: TRBJ2-5
cdr3_aa: CASRGQGGWQETQYF

v_call: TRBV5-1
j_call: TRBJ2-2
cdr3_aa: CASSFLAGPNTGELFF

v_call: TRBV2
j_call: TRBJ1-6
cdr3_aa: CATWVWRDSYNSPLHF

v_call: TRBV5-1
j_call: TRBJ1-1
cdr3_aa: CASSPNQGGTEAFF

v_call: TRBV5-3
j_call: TRBJ2-1
cdr3_aa: CARSLFPPLLAEAYNEQFF

v_call: TRBV4-2
j_call: TRBJ1-1
cdr3_aa: CASSQESRNEAFF

v_call: TRBV25-1
j_call: TRBJ2-3
cdr3_aa: CASSEWREPTDTQYF

v_call: TRBV15
j_call: TRBJ1-5
cdr3_aa: CATREGVDQPQHF

v_call: TRBV27
j_call: TRBJ2-1
cdr3_aa: CASSFGGLHKNEQFF

v_call: TRBV14
j_call: TRBJ1-2
cdr3_aa: CASSPRQGSGYTF

v_call: TRBV6-5
j_call: TRBJ1-1
cdr3_aa: CASRSLGPDAPFF

v_call: TRBV7-9
j_call: TRBJ2-7
cdr3_aa: CASSLDTGPYEQYF

v_call: TRBV4-1
j_call: TRBJ2-7
cdr3_aa: CASSQVNLGLADEQYF

v_call: TRBV7-8
j_call: TRBJ1-2
cdr3_aa: CASRGMSKDNYGYTF

v_call: TRBV19
j_call: TRBJ1-4
cdr3_aa: CASSIEGGGNEKLFF